Below, 14 T cell receptor beta chains from the same sample are listed, as sequenced in a study of blood T cell repertoires in COVID-19. Using immunoSEQ multiplex PCR, the repertoire was profiled, and TCRdb retains in-frame clones only, with some absent. The sample has 140,000 or so clones, 88% seen once. Sequencing was performed on peripheral blood. Receptors were obtained from a human donor with COVID-19, enrolled during active disease. The donor label of this sample is uncertain.

V usage is TRBV19 and J usage is TRBJ1-1; 7 bases are a match to TRBD1. Germline-derived CDR1 and CDR2 are LNHDA and SQIVND (reference sequence). The junction had 5 bases not matched to a gene; V was cut back by 4 bases and J by 6 bases. CDR3 length: 13 residues. The CDR3 DNA reads as TGTGCCAGTAGTAGGGACAGAGGCGCTGAAGCTTTCTTT. Amino acid sequence: CASSRDRGAEAFF.

This chain connects TRBV11-3 to TRBJ2-7; D uncertain. V was clipped by 2 bases and J by 2 bases, with 10 bases between them. Germline CDR1 and CDR2: SGHNT and YENEEA. The CDR3 has 14 residues. CDR3 protein: CASSLYPGTYEQYF. CDR3 DNA: TGTGCCAGCAGCTTATATCCGGGTACCTACGAGCAGTACTTC.

The rearrangement links TRBV6-5 to TRBJ2-5; 7 nucleotides align to TRBD1. V gave up 2 bases and J gave up 1 base; unmatched junction bases: 1. In germline, CDR1 is MNHEY, CDR2 SVGAGI. This CDR3 is 14 amino acids long. CDR3 nucleotides: TGTGCCAGCAGTTACGACAGGGTCCAAGAGACCCAGTACTTC. It specifies CASSYDRVQETQYF.

The table lists this clone with a count of one. This rearrangement joins TRBV4-2 to TRBJ1-2; the D gene is possibly TRBD1 (5 bases). The CDR3 contains 15 residues. Germline CDR1 LGHNA, CDR2 YNFKEQ. Trimming left V 1 base short and J 3 bases short, with 12 bases between. CDR3 amino acids: CASSQVKGSHYGYTF. DNA for the CDR3: TGTGCCAGCAGCCAAGTCAAGGGGTCCCACTATGGCTACACCTTC.

V gene TRBV6-6 combines with J gene TRBJ2-1, with D possibly matching TRBD1 (6 bases). The germline gives CDR1 MNHNY, CDR2 SVGAGI (reference sequence). The V end was cut by 6 bases, the J end by 2 bases, with 14 bases between. This CDR3 spans 15 amino acids. CDR3 DNA sequence: TGTGCCAGCAGCCTGACAGGTCGCCCCTACAATGAGCAGTTCTTC. It translates to CASSLTGRPYNEQFF.

The chain uses TRBV2 and TRBJ2-5; 10 nucleotides agree with TRBD2. V shed 2 bases and J 6 bases; nucleotides not matched to a gene: 0. The CDR3 is 13 amino acids. Germline CDR1 is SNHLY and CDR2 is FYNNEI. The CDR3 reads CASSETSGKTQYF. The CDR3 nucleotides read TGTGCCAGCAGTGAAACTAGCGGGAAGACCCAGTACTTC.

The V call is TRBV9, the J call TRBJ1-2, with D possibly TRBD1 on 5 matching bases. Trimming took off 3 bases at V and 3 bases at J, with 18 bases between the two ends. The germline V gene encodes CDR1 SGDLS and CDR2 YYNGEE. This CDR3 has 16 residues. The CDR3 region has the DNA TGTGCCAGCAGCGAGGGAGGGGCAGGGCGATACTATGGCTACACCTTC. Translated: CASSEGGAGRYYGYTF.

This clone was counted once. This sequence joins TRBV7-9 and TRBJ1-6; D perhaps matches TRBD1 (6 bases). The CDR3 runs 13 residues. Trimming stripped 10 bases from V and 7 bases from J, with 14 bases between. CDR1 is SEHNR, CDR2 FQNEAQ, per germline (reference sequence). In DNA form, the CDR3 reads TGTGCCACCAACAGGGATGGGAATTCACCCCTCCACTTT. The encoded protein is CATNRDGNSPLHF.

The chain links TRBV5-4 to TRBJ1-2; 8 positions agree with TRBD1. After removal of 4 bases from V and 4 bases from J, the junction contained 15 bases not matched to a gene. Germline V CDR1 and CDR2: SGHNT, YYREEE (reference sequence). The CDR3 contains 17 residues. CDR3 nucleotide sequence: TGTGCCAGCAGCCCTCCTCCGCGGGGCGGGACAGGCTATGGCTACACCTTC. Protein sequence: CASSPPPRGGTGYGYTF. The whole variable domain, filled in from reference TRBV5-4 and TRBJ1-2, reads ETGVTQSPTHLIKTRGQQVTLRCSSQSGHNTVSWYQQALGQGPQFIFQYYREEENGRGNFPPRFSGLQFPNYSSELNVNALELDDSALYLCASSPPPRGGTGYGYTFGSGTRLTVV.

This clone was observed a handful of times. The rearrangement links TRBV6-1 to TRBJ2-3; 11 nucleotides agree with TRBD2. The CDR3 extends over 17 amino acids. Germline loops: CDR1 MNHNS, CDR2 SASEGT. The junction had 10 bases not matched to a gene; V was cut back by 4 bases and J by 4 bases. In nucleotides, the CDR3 is TGTGCCAGCAGTGCCGATAGCGGGGGGGCCCATCCAGATACGCAGTATTTT. This sequence encodes CASSADSGGAHPDTQYF.

The V call is TRBV1, the J call TRBJ2-3; the table's D call of TRBD2 was not tested on the DNA. TRBV1 is described as a pseudogene. The length of the CDR3 is 20 residues. For the CDR3, the DNA is TGCACCAGCAGCCAAGCGACTAGCGGGGGCCCGAGGGTAATCACAGATACGCAGTATTTT. Protein product: CTSSQATSGGPRVITDTQYF.

In this sample, this clone turned up once. This chain connects TRBV7-2 to TRBJ2-7; TRBD1 matches at 9 bases. The CDR3 spans 15 residues. Germline CDR1 SGHTA, CDR2 FQGNSA. J was trimmed by 5 bases and V by 7 bases; bases with no gene match: 12. CDR3 DNA: TGTGCCAGCACCCCTTCCGGGACAGGGAACCACGAGCAGTACTTC. Its translation: CASTPSGTGNHEQYF. The complete variable domain, with remaining parts taken from reference TRBV7-2 and TRBJ2-7, reads GAGVSQSPSNKVTEKGKDVELRCDPISGHTALYWYRQSLGQGLEFLIYFQGNSAPDKSGLPSDRFSAERTGGSVSTLTIQRTQQEDSAVYLCASTPSGTGNHEQYFGPGTRLTVT.

This clone was recorded once. This chain's CDR3 is CASSPIRDYSGNTIYF. In DNA form, the CDR3 reads TGTGCCAGTAGTCCGATCAGGGACTACTCTGGAAACACCATATATTTT. The gene calls are TRBV19 and TRBJ1-3; the D gene is possibly TRBD1 (5 bases). Between the trimmed V and J ends, which lost 5 bases and 0 bases, there was a span of 14 bases. Germline CDR1 is LNHDA and CDR2 is SQIVND (reference sequence). This CDR3 spans 16 amino acids.

This chain links TRBV19 with TRBJ2-7, with a possible D match to TRBD1 (6 bases). Germline V gives CDR1 LNHDA, CDR2 SQIVND (reference sequence). This CDR3 contains 13 residues. With 1 base removed from V and 4 bases from J, the gap between germline ends came to 8 bases. CDR3 nucleotides: TGTGCCAGTAGTATAGGCAGGGGATACGAGCAGTACTTC. It yields the protein CASSIGRGYEQYF.